This entry is about one TCR beta chain. This may stem from a read error, because a much larger clone lies one nucleotide away. Alongside a J-beta primer mix, a sample-barcoded 5' primer served in a second PCR lasting roughly 7 to 12 cycles. TCRdb reprocessed the 5' RACE reads via MiXCR and lists one record per CDR3 protein. This repertoire shows 650,000 to 1,000,000 distinct CDR3 sequences, 30% to 45% found once; its top ten account for 10% to 15%. The data are from a study of blood T cells in healthy people across ages. In germline, CDR1 is SQVTM, CDR2 ANQGSEA. V lost 5 bases and J lost 7; bases outside the gene matches: 6. The CDR3 covers 15 residues.

V gene TRBV29-1 combines with J gene TRBJ2-1; 15 bases align to TRBD2. Input material: blood. This clonotype was sampled from a man aged 18 to 30 in good health. In DNA, the CDR3 is TGCAGCGTTAACGGGACTAGCGGGGGGAGGAATGAGCAGTTCTTC. It yields the protein CSVNGTSGGRNEQFF.